This TCR beta chain was profiled in a study of CD8 T cells in Susac syndrome. Broader study findings: The authors acknowledged that the study's TCR sequencing and HLA analysis involved relatively few individuals.

Sequencing of TCR beta was performed on blood CD8+ and CD4+ T cells. The TEMRA cells underwent FACS enrichment, while the CD8+ and CD4+ T cells underwent negative isolation. As for this clonotype: Antigen: not known.

When the RNA was reverse transcribed, random hexamers were used with an input of roughly 0.45 to 1 ug. The CDR3 of TCR beta was amplified by immunoSEQ multiplex PCR across 54 Vbeta and 13 Jbeta. TCRdb recomputed calls from the immunoSEQ multiplex PCR reads with MiXCR, one row per CDR3 protein. This sample has about 190,000 distinct CDR3 sequences, with around 95% found just once. The germline V and J ends were trimmed by 4 bases and 6 bases, with 12 bases remaining between them. CDR3 length: 13 amino acids. Germline CDR1 reads MDHEN; CDR2 reads SYDVKM. The V gene is TRBV28, the J gene TRBJ1-2; D perhaps matches TRBD1 (6 bases). Material: CD4+ T cells from PBMCs. This receptor was taken from a human donor in good health. The CDR3 sequence is CASSSYRDHGYTF. CDR3 bases: TGTGCCAGCAGTTCGTACAGGGATCATGGCTACACCTTC.